The 10 T cell receptor beta chains given below trace back to one sample, sequenced in a study of CD4 T cells in relation to SARS-CoV-2 and coronaviruses. Sequencing used immunoSEQ multiplex PCR; TCRdb keeps in-frame clones, though not all of them. The sample has 30,000 to 45,000 clones, roughly 90% seen once. Source material: memory CD4+ T cells from PBMCs. The source is an adult with COVID-19.

This clone appeared a single time. The chain employs TRBV16 and TRBJ2-2; 8 bases agree with TRBD2. The trim removed 2 bases at V and 4 bases at J, leaving 3 bases unmatched. The CDR3 has 15 residues. Germline V lookup: CDR1 KGHSY, CDR2 FQNENV. In DNA form, the CDR3 reads TGTGCCAGCAGCCAACAGCGGGGGTTCACCGGGGAGCTGTTTTTT. It codes for CASSQQRGFTGELFF.

A single count supports this clone. The genes are TRBV5-4 and TRBJ1-2; D gene uncertain. The V gene's germline CDR1 is SGHNT and CDR2 YYREEE (reference sequence). CDR3 length equals 13 residues. Trimming removed 1 base from V and 4 bases from J, with 8 bases in between. CDR3 loop: CASSLSESYGYTF. DNA for the CDR3: TGTGCCAGCAGCTTGTCAGAGTCCTATGGCTACACCTTC.

This clone has only a few counts. The V call is TRBV7-9, the J call TRBJ1-1; D ambiguous. V dropped 3 bases and J dropped 0 bases, with 14 bases sitting between them. Germline V CDR1 and CDR2: SEHNR, FQNEAQ (reference sequence). The CDR3 is 16 amino acids. The CDR3 is CASSFGRSSMNTEAFF. The CDR3, as DNA: TGTGCCAGCAGCTTCGGCAGGTCCTCAATGAACACTGAAGCTTTCTTT. Variable domain in full (rest from reference TRBV7-9 and TRBJ1-1): DTGVSQNPRHKITKRGQNVTFRCDPISEHNRLYWYRQTLGQGPEFLTYFQNEAQLEKSRLLSDRFSAERPKGSFSTLEIQRTEQGDSAMYLCASSFGRSSMNTEAFFGQGTRLTVV.

This chain links TRBV4-3 with TRBJ2-6; D gene unclear. The germline V and J ends were trimmed by 1 base and 1 base, with 5 bases remaining between them. Germline V gives CDR1 LGHNA, CDR2 YSLEER. The CDR3 has 15 residues. The CDR3 nucleotides are TGCGCCAGCAGCCAAGTATCTTCTGGGGCCAACGTCCTGACTTTC. Translated: CASSQVSSGANVLTF.

The V gene is TRBV11-3, the J gene TRBJ1-1, with 8 bases that match TRBD1. Unmatched junction bases numbered 4, after V lost 2 bases and J lost 5 bases. Germline values: CDR1 SGHNT, CDR2 YENEEA. This CDR3 spans 14 amino acids. In nucleotides, the CDR3 is TGTGCCAGCAGCTTAATCAGGGGGCGTACTGAAGCTTTCTTT. It yields the protein CASSLIRGRTEAFF. The full variable domain, in which reference TRBV11-3 and TRBJ1-1 provide the parts outside the CDR3, is EAGVVQSPRYKIIEKKQPVAFWCNPISGHNTLYWYLQNLGQGPELLIRYENEEAVDDSQLPKDRFSAERLKGVDSTLKIQPAELGDSAVYLCASSLIRGRTEAFFGQGTRLTVV.

This clone occurred once. V gene TRBV6-4 combines with J gene TRBJ1-2, with D possibly being TRBD1 (5 bases). Germline CDR1 reads MRHNA; CDR2 reads SNTAGT. The CDR3 is 13 residues long. V was cut by 1 base and J by 8 bases, with 11 bases left in between. The CDR3 region has the DNA TGTGCCAGCAGTGACTTTGCAGGGCAGGGCTACACCTTC. This encodes CASSDFAGQGYTF.

The chain couples TRBV4-1 to TRBJ2-6; the D gene is possibly TRBD1 (6 bases). V was trimmed by 0 bases and J by 2 bases, leaving 14 bases between them. Germline CDR1 MGHRA, CDR2 YSYEKL. The CDR3 is 18 amino acids. The CDR3: CASSQDGFTGTGANVLTF. CDR3 nucleotide sequence: TGCGCCAGCAGCCAAGATGGGTTTACAGGGACTGGGGCCAACGTCCTGACTTTC.

The rearrangement links TRBV18 to TRBJ2-6; D possibly uses TRBD1 or TRBD2 (6 bases each). V lost 1 base to trimming and J lost 2 bases, with 9 bases between them. The CDR3 is 16 amino acids. CDR1 and CDR2 from the germline V gene are KGHSH and LQKENI. The CDR3 coding sequence is TGTGCCAGCTCACCACTCCGGGGGCCTGGGGCCAACGTCCTGACTTTC. Its protein is CASSPLRGPGANVLTF.

The V and J genes are TRBV24-1 and TRBJ1-5, with a possible D match to TRBD1 (5 bases). The CDR3 has 16 residues. CDR1 and CDR2 (germline): KGHDR, SFDVKD. V gave up 2 bases and J gave up 8 bases, with 18 bases separating them. The CDR3 loop is CATSDSGQRFPEPQHF. The CDR3 nucleotides read TGTGCCACCAGTGATTCGGGGCAGAGGTTCCCGGAGCCCCAGCATTTT.

The rearrangement joins TRBV24-1 to TRBJ1-1; a weak D match, TRBD1 (5 bases). Germline values: CDR1 KGHDR, CDR2 SFDVKD. The length of the CDR3 is 14 residues. V dropped 3 bases and J dropped 1 base, with 8 bases sitting between them. CDR3: CATSDPTGNTEAFF. Here the CDR3 DNA reads TGTGCCACCAGTGATCCCACAGGGAACACTGAAGCTTTCTTT.